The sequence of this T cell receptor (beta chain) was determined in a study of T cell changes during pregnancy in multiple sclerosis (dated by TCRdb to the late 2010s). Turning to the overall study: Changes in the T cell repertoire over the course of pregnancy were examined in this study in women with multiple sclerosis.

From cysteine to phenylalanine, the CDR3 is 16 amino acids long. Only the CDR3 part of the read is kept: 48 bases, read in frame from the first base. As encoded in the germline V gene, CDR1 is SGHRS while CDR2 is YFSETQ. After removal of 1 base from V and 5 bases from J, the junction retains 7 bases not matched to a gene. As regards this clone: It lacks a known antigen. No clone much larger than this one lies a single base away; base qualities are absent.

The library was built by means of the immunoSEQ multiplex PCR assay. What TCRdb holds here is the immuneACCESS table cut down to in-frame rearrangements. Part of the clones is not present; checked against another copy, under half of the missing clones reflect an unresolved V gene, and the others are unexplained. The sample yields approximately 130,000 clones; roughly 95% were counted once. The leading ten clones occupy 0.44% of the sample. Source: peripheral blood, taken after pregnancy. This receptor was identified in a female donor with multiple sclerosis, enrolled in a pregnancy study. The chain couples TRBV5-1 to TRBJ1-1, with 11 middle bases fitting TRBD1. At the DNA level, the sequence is TGCGCCAGCAGCTTGTGGACAGGGGGCGCAGGAACTGAAGCTTTCTTT. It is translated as CASSLWTGGAGTEAFF.